Included here is one T cell receptor beta chain sequence, with context. No cognate antigen has been identified for it. No much larger clonotype is one base removed from it; base qualities were not supplied. CDR1 is given as SNHLY and CDR2 as FYNNEI, both from the germline V gene. From the cysteine through the phenylalanine, the CDR3 covers 14 amino acids. Only the CDR3 part of the read is kept: 42 bases, read in frame from the first base. V lost 6 bases and J lost 3 bases, and the count of bases not matched to a germline gene is 5. This sample stems from a study of shared clonotypes between healthy human individuals (dated by TCRdb to about 2020). Regarding the study in general: The cohort comprised a couple of women and a few men aged 18 to 49 years. For each donor, CD4 naive and CD4 memory were each run on three plates, CD8 naive on two plates, and CD8 memory on one plate. To estimate repertoire size and how much clonotype sharing occurs between individuals, the study deeply sequenced the blood TCR repertoires of 4 to 6 healthy adults. Libraries were prepared and TCR repertoires were sequenced by different laboratories using diverse techniques, in order to increase sequencing depth and limit assay-specific biases. Between about 0.94 and 8.9 billion PBMCs per donor were obtained by leukapheresis. What the research found in general, with its limitations: Sampling was restricted to blood, and TCR repertoires in tissues likely differ from the TCR repertoires found in blood. When several donors were compared, the shared fraction of clonotypes was about 5% for naive CD4, more than 3% for naive CD8, roughly 2.5% for memory CD4, and 0.35% to 0.4% for memory CD8. Because the study included only a small number of donors, the genetic and exposure-history diversity represented was limited. Higher generation probabilities were observed for clonotypes shared by all four sorted-subset donors than for non-shared clonotypes. Pairwise subsampling indicated that sequencing depth was expected to affect the degree of clonotype sharing among donors. Rarefaction of sorted-subset datasets indicated incomplete sequencing despite the large sequencing depth. Naive subsets generally had larger estimated clonotype richness than memory subsets did.

The donors were healthy, HIV-negative adults who had no recently reported acute infections or vaccinations. All donors were Caucasian adults living in Nashville, Tennessee, USA. CD4+ T cells were enriched through magnetic negative selection, after which naive cells were positively selected on CD45RA and the remaining negative fraction served as the memory subset. Blood was collected by leukapheresis, and PBMCs were isolated by Ficoll-Histopaque density gradient centrifugation and then cryopreserved in liquid nitrogen vapor phase. Analytical flow cytometry was used to check the purity and quantity of each magnetically sorted T cell population. From each sorted fraction, genomic DNA was isolated and quantified by UV absorbance on a Nanodrop 2000c. Using the deep immunoSEQ assay, TCR CDR3 regions were amplified from genomic DNA by multiplex PCR. Extracted genomic DNA from each cell subset was spread evenly across all wells of several immunoSEQ 96-well plates, with each plate serving as a replicate. For sorted subsets, each replicate PCR was loaded with 200 to 250 ng genomic DNA, equivalent to 25,000 to 30,000 T cell genomes. Purified libraries were measured with a Qubit 3.0 fluorometer, size-checked on a Bioanalyzer 2100, and measured again with the KAPA Library Quantification kit. Every immunoSEQ 96-well plate was sequenced on a separate single-read 150-cycle Illumina NextSeq 550 flow cell. Under the source paper's analysis protocol: Because the immunoSEQ output included only junctional sequences and no quality scores, the filtering could not be the same as the filtering used for full-length reads. Sequences were annotated with PyIR, a Python wrapper for IgBLAST v1.9, using IMGT germline references to assign V/J genes and CDR3. Any read was removed if the V/J assignment was weak (E-value above 1e-6), the CDR3 was missing, or the read contained stop codons, out-of-frame junctions, or ambiguous translated residues. A V3J clonotype was defined by an identical inferred V gene, J gene, and CDR3 amino acid sequence. The percentage overlap between two repertoires was calculated by dividing the number of shared unique clonotypes by the size of the smaller repertoire. Repertoire richness was assessed with RTK rarefaction, the Chao1 estimator, and Recon v2.1 estimates of unobserved clonotypes. Generation probabilities for all TCRbeta clonotypes obtained by the gDNA method from a handful of donors were computed using OLGA. TCRdb mirrors the immuneACCESS table, restricted to in-frame sequences. Some clones are absent from its copies; in checked studies, under half trace to an unresolved V gene, and the reason for the others is unknown. Clone size and V and J calls were adopted from that table, with D and trimming inferred from the DNA. This sample is represented by about 2.4 million clones; approximately 93% of them were singletons. 0.36% of the sample goes to the ten largest clones.

The TCR sequence derives from a man aged 18-30 years in good health. Some clones in this sample may be carry-over from other donors' samples. Recombination linked TRBV2 to TRBJ1-5, with 7 junctional bases fitting TRBD1. Sequencing was done on a sample of naive CD4+ T cells from PBMCs. The sample's cell subset or site label, in plain terms: CD45RA+ positively selected. In nucleotide form, the sequence is TGTGCCAGCAGGCCGGGACAGATCAATCAGCCCCAGCATTTT. Translation gives CASRPGQINQPQHF.